This T cell receptor (beta chain) was captured in a study of T-cell reconstitution after alpha-beta-depleted transplantation in children. Notes on the study in general: By one year post-transplant, T-cell counts and diversity largely arose from T cells that were newly produced. After transplant, at about two months, alpha-beta T cells were reportedly derived from several hundred expanded graft clones.

This clonotype was seen a handful of times. Antigen unknown. The ends were cut back, 7 bases at V and 5 bases at J, with 17 bases in the middle. The germline V gene encodes CDR1 SQVTM and CDR2 ANQGSEA. The length of the CDR3 is 14 residues. The TCRbeta library incorporated unique molecular identifiers. Each CDR3 protein is one row after TCRdb ran MiXCR on the PCR reads. This sample has fewer than 700,000 distinct CDR3 sequences, with 10% to 15% found just once. This chain uses TRBV29-1 with TRBJ2-2; maybe TRBD2 (5 bases). The material sequenced was PBMCs, mostly from graft donor cells, taken 360 days after TCRalphabeta/CD19-depleted stem cell transplant. This clonotype originated in a male patient between 10 and 17 years old who had a stem cell transplant for acute myeloid leukemia, so the T cells may come from the graft donor. CDR3 loop: CSALEVWGTGELFF. CDR3 nucleotide sequence: TGCAGCGCCCTGGAGGTTTGGGGTACCGGGGAGCTGTTTTTT.